This T cell receptor (beta chain) was found in a study of blood T cell repertoires in COVID-19. Germline assignment: CDR1 SGHDT and CDR2 YYEEEE. V was trimmed by 1 base and J by 5 bases, leaving 12 bases between them. The CDR3 contains 14 residues. This clone has only one observation. TCRdb's copy holds only in-frame clones and misses some; the assay was immunoSEQ multiplex PCR. The repertoire holds a few hundred thousand clones, approximately 90% seen once, with less than 1.2% in the top ten. The gene calls are TRBV5-6 and TRBJ2-5; perhaps TRBD1 as D (7 bases). The TCR comes from a man younger than 35 who had recovered from COVID-19. Material: PBMCs or T cells enriched from blood (not recorded which). The DNA of the CDR3 is TGTGCCAGCAGCTTGACAGGGGAGGAGGAGACCCAGTACTTC. This translates into CASSLTGEEETQYF. Combining the CDR3 with reference TRBV5-6 and TRBJ2-5 gives the whole variable domain DAGVTQSPTHLIKTRGQQVTLRCSPKSGHDTVSWYQQALGQGPQFIFQYYEEEERQRGNFPDRFSGHQFPNYSSELNVNALLLGDSALYLCASSLTGEEETQYFGPGTRLLVL.